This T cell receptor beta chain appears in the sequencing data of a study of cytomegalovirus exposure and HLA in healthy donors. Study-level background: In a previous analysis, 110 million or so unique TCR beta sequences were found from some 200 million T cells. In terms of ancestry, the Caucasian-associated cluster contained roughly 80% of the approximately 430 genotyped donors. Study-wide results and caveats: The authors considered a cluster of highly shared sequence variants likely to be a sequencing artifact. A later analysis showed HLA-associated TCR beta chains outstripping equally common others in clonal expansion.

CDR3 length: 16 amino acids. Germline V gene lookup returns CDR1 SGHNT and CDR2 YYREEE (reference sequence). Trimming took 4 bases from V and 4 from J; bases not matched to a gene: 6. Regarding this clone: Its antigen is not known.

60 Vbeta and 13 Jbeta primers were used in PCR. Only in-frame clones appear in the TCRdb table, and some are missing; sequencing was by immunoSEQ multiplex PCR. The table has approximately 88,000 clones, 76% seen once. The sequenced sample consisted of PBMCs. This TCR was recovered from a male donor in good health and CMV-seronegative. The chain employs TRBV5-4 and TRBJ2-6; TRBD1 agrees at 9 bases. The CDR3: CASSPGTGPGANVLTF. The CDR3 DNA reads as TGTGCCAGCAGCCCCGGGACAGGGCCCGGGGCCAACGTCCTGACTTTC.